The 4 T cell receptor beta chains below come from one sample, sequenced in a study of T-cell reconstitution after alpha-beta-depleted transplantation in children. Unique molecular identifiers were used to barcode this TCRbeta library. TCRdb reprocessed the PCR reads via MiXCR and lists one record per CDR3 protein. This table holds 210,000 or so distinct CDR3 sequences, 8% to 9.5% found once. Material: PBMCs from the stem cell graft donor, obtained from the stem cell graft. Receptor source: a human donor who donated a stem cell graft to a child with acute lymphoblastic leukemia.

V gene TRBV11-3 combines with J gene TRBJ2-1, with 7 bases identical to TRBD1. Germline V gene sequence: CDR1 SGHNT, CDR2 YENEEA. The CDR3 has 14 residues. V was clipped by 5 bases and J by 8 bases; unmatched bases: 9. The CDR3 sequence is CASSLTGHGYEQFF. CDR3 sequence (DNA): TGTGCCAGCAGCCTGACAGGGCATGGGTATGAGCAGTTCTTC.

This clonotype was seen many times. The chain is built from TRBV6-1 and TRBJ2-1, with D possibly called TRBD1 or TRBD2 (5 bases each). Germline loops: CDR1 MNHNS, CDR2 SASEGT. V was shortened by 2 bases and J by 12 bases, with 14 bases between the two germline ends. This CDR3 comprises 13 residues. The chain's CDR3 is CASSEIHRDVQFF. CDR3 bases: TGTGCCAGCAGTGAAATTCACCGGGACGTGCAGTTCTTC.

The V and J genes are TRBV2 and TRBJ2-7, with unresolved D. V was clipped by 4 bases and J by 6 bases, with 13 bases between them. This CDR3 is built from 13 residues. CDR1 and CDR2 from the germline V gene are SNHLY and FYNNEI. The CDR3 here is CASSVLGSSEQYF. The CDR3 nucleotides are TGTGCCAGCAGTGTCCTGGGATCTTCCGAGCAGTACTTC.

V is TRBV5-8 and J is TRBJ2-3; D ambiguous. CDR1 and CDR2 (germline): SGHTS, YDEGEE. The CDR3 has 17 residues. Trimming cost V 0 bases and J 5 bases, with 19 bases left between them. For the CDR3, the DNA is TGTGCCAGCAGCTTGGTAGCCTTAGGGCCTTATGGAGATACGCAGTATTTT. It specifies CASSLVALGPYGDTQYF.